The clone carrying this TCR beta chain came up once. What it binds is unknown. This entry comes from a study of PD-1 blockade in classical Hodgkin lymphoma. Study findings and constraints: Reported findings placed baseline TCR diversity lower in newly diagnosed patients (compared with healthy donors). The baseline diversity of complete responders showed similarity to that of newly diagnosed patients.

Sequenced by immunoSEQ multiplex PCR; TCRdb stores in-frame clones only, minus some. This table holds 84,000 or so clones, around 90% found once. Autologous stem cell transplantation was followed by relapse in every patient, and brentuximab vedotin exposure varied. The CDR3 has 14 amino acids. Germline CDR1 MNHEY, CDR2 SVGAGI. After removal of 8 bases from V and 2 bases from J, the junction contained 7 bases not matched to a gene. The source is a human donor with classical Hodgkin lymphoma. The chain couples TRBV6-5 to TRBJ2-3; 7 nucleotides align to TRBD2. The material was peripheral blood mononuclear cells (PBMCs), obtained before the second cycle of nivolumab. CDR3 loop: CASGGAGVTDTQYF. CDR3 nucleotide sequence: TGTGCCAGCGGGGGTGCGGGAGTCACAGATACGCAGTATTTT.